Below are 18 T cell receptor beta chains sequenced from a single sample in a study of T cell repertoires in cytomegalovirus infection. TCRdb re-derived calls from the reads in MiXCR, one entry per CDR3 protein. The repertoire holds around 81,000 distinct CDR3 sequences, with around 37% as singletons. These receptors' antigens are unknown. The starting material was CD8+ T cells from cultured PBMCs, obtained from culture after CMV antigen stimulation. These receptors all come from a human donor in good health (CMV status not recorded). Some clones in this sample may be carry-over from other donors' samples.

Notes on this clonotype: At one of its ends the junction is not consistent with the germline gene, which may arise from a read error. CDR3 sequence (DNA): TGTGCCAGCAGCCCCGGCGAATTGGACAGCAATGGGCAGTTCTTC. Residues: CASSPGELDSNGQFF. The V and J genes are TRBV7-2 and TRBJ2-1; possibly TRBD1 for D (6 bases). From germline, CDR1 is SGHTA and CDR2 FQGNSA. There are 15 residues in the CDR3.

V usage is TRBV11-2 and J usage is TRBJ2-3, with 12 bases fitting TRBD1. Germline trimming cut 5 bases from V and 5 bases from J; bases unmatched to any gene: 8. Per the germline V gene, CDR1 is SGHAT and CDR2 is FQNNGV. The CDR3 sequence is 16 residues long. The CDR3 bases are TGTGCCAGCAGCCCGCATGGGACAGGGGGCCAAGATACGCAGTATTTT. Protein product: CASSPHGTGGQDTQYF.

The chain employs TRBV9 and TRBJ2-1; 13 bases map to TRBD2. The CDR3 spans 12 residues. Germline assignment: CDR1 SGDLS and CDR2 YYNGEE. With V trimmed by 4 bases and J by 15 bases, 4 bases remained unmatched. The CDR3 reads CASSTSGGAPFF. The CDR3 DNA reads as TGTGCCAGCAGCACTAGCGGGGGGGCTCCGTTCTTC.

This clonotype appeared once. The chain carries TRBV5-3 and TRBJ1-5; possible D gene TRBD1, 5 bases. TRBV5-3 is an open reading frame, and its role is uncertain. The CDR3 totals 15 residues. With 8 bases removed from V and 2 bases from J, the gap between germline ends came to 17 bases. Written as DNA, the CDR3 is TGTGCCAGCAGCGACCGGGGCGAGGGCAATCAGCCCCAGCATTTT. This sequence encodes CASSDRGEGNQPQHF.

This clonotype is a singleton in its sample. The chain uses TRBV19 and TRBJ2-2; maybe TRBD2 (5 bases). The CDR3 contains 15 residues. Trimming left V 1 base short and J 3 bases short, with 9 bases between. Germline CDR1 reads LNHDA; CDR2 reads SQIVND (reference sequence). CDR3 region: CASSIGPRDTGELFF. The CDR3, as DNA: TGTGCCAGTAGTATAGGCCCGAGGGACACCGGGGAGCTGTTTTTT.

V gene TRBV27 combines with J gene TRBJ1-5; 7 nucleotides match TRBD1. The CDR3 is made up of 15 amino acids. The V segment lost 5 bases and the J segment 7 bases; nucleotides outside the gene matches: 11. Germline loops: CDR1 MNHEY, CDR2 SMNVEV (reference sequence). CDR3 DNA sequence: TGTGCCAGCAGTGCCTACAGGTCACAGGGGCAGCCCCAGCATTTT. Its protein is CASSAYRSQGQPQHF.

This clonotype occurred a few times. The chain joins TRBV7-9 to TRBJ2-3; 10 nucleotides align to TRBD2. This CDR3 region has 16 residues. The V gene's germline CDR1 is SEHNR and CDR2 FQNEAQ (reference sequence). V lost 2 bases, J lost 2 bases, and 4 bases stayed unmatched. CDR3 DNA: TGTGCCAGCAGCTTATCACTAGCGGGGCCCACAGATACGCAGTATTTT. This codes for CASSLSLAGPTDTQYF.

V usage is TRBV7-6 and J usage is TRBJ1-4; the D is unclear. V dropped 6 bases and J dropped 0 bases, with 5 bases sitting between them. The germline gives CDR1 SGHVS, CDR2 FNYEAQ. The CDR3 covers 13 residues. The CDR3 bases are TGTGCCAGCAGATTTTCAACTAATGAAAAACTGTTTTTT. It translates to CASRFSTNEKLFF.

Written as DNA, the CDR3 is TGTGCCAGCAGCCAAGGTTCCAGGGTTTCCACCGGGGAGCTGTTTTTT. Protein sequence: CASSQGSRVSTGELFF. The V call is TRBV3-1, the J call TRBJ2-2; D possibly corresponds to TRBD1 (5 bases). V was clipped by 1 base and J by 4 bases, with 13 bases between them. Germline loops: CDR1 LGHDT, CDR2 YNNKEL (reference sequence). The CDR3 is made up of 16 amino acids.

This chain connects TRBV6-6 to TRBJ1-5; D may be TRBD1 (5 bases). Germline V gene data show CDR1 as MNHNY and CDR2 as SVGAGI (reference sequence). V lost 2 bases, J lost 1 base, and 12 bases lay in between. The CDR3 extends over 16 amino acids. The CDR3 DNA is TGTGCCAGCAGTTACCCGAGGGACGGCAGCAATCAGCCCCAGCATTTT. As protein: CASSYPRDGSNQPQHF.

This clonotype was picked up many times. This chain connects TRBV7-2 to TRBJ1-1, with D unclear. This CDR3 spans 16 amino acids. CDR1 SGHTA and CDR2 FQGNSA come from the germline V gene. Between the trimmed V and J ends, which lost 5 bases and 4 bases, there was a span of 20 bases. The CDR3 sequence: CASSPDPSQSGTEAFF. The CDR3 DNA reads as TGTGCCAGCAGCCCTGACCCGTCCCAATCGGGCACTGAAGCTTTCTTT.

This clonotype has a handful of counts. V is TRBV7-6 and J is TRBJ1-4, with D possibly being TRBD1 (5 bases). CDR1 and CDR2 from the germline V gene are SGHVS and FNYEAQ. The CDR3 runs to 17 residues. V was clipped by 1 base and J by 0 bases, with 12 bases between them. CDR3 sequence (DNA): TGTGCCAGCAGCTTAGAGTTTAGGGGCGCAACTAATGAAAAACTGTTTTTT. It encodes CASSLEFRGATNEKLFF.

The chain carries TRBV19 and TRBJ1-2; maybe TRBD1 (5 bases). The CDR3 is 13 residues long. CDR1 is LNHDA and CDR2 is SQIVND in the germline V gene (reference sequence). V was trimmed by 9 bases and J by 3 bases, leaving 14 bases between them. CDR3 amino acids: CASHQQDYYGYTF. Written as DNA, the CDR3 is TGTGCCAGCCATCAACAGGATTACTATGGCTACACCTTC.

V and J are TRBV7-4 and TRBJ1-4; D ambiguous. The germline CDR1 and CDR2 sequences are SGHVT and SQSDAQ. Trimming pared 3 bases from V and 3 bases from J, leaving 5 bases between. This CDR3 spans 13 amino acids. The CDR3 protein is CASSFLPNEKLFF. The CDR3 DNA is TGTGCCAGCAGCTTTCTTCCTAATGAAAAACTGTTTTTT.

This clonotype was counted a few times. The chain is built from TRBV12-3 or TRBV12-4 and TRBJ2-1, with D possibly TRBD2 on 6 matching bases. CDR3 length: 13 amino acids. V lost 8 bases to trimming and J lost 8 bases, with 16 bases between them. The DNA of the CDR3 is TGTGCCAGCCTTCCCCGGGCGGGATATGAGCAGTTCTTC. It translates to CASLPRAGYEQFF.

The chain has TRBV11-1 and TRBJ1-1; no firm D call. The CDR3 is made up of 13 amino acids. The V gene lost 5 bases and the J gene lost 3 bases, with 10 bases spanning the gap. In germline, CDR1 is SGHAT, CDR2 FQDESV (reference sequence). The CDR3 spells CASSPGWDTEAFF. CDR3 nucleotide sequence: TGTGCCAGCAGCCCGGGGTGGGACACTGAAGCTTTCTTT.

The chain carries TRBV9 and TRBJ2-7; D is perhaps TRBD2 (5 bases). Germline V lookup: CDR1 SGDLS, CDR2 YYNGEE. There are 14 residues in the CDR3. The V end lost 0 bases, the J end lost 3 bases, and 10 bases lay between the germline ends. Here the CDR3 DNA reads TGTGCCAGCAGCGTAGAGTCCCGGGACTACGAGCAGTACTTC. Translation gives CASSVESRDYEQYF.

The rearrangement uses TRBV7-9 and TRBJ2-1, with 10 nucleotides matching TRBD2. V trimming: 2 bases; J trimming: 5 bases; junction bases outside the gene matches: 9. The germline CDR1 and CDR2 sequences are SEHNR and FQNEAQ (reference sequence). The CDR3 length is 17 residues. The CDR3 here is CASSLPRSGGGNNEQFF. The CDR3 nucleotides read TGTGCCAGCAGCTTACCGAGGAGCGGGGGGGGAAACAATGAGCAGTTCTTC.